This T cell receptor (beta chain) was found in a study of a mutant IDH1 vaccine in newly diagnosed glioma. Study-wide background: The sex distribution of treated patients was about 62% male and approximately 40% female, with a mean age of 40.4 years. Those enrolled had earlier been treated with radiotherapy, temozolomide, or both, mostly both. Whole-study results and caveats: Variations in leading peripheral T cell clonotypes appeared to have no connection with pseudoprogression.

Time point denoted: week 5, during vaccination. Vaccination comprised doses that each held 300 ug of mutant IDH1 20-mer peptide, plus topical imiquimod. The repertoire was sequenced with immunoSEQ multiplex PCR; TCRdb's copy has only in-frame clones and lacks some. The sample contains 45,000 to 70,000 clones, around 81% of which appear only once. To note about this clone: Antigen specificity is unknown.

This CDR3 comprises 14 residues. V was clipped by 2 bases and J by 7 bases; unmatched bases: 4. Per the germline V gene, CDR1 is KGHSH and CDR2 is LQKENI. This TCR derives from a man aged 25 to 45 with glioma. This chain connects TRBV18 to TRBJ1-2; 10 positions agree with TRBD1. The source material was PBMCs, sampled from a glioma patient whose treatment included an IDH1 peptide vaccine. The CDR3 DNA follows: TGTGCCAGCTCACCAGACAGGGGGCTTGGTGGCTACACCTTC. Translated: CASSPDRGLGGYTF.